Listed here are 9 T cell receptor beta chains from one sample, sequenced in a study of blood T cell repertoires in COVID-19. TCRdb keeps only in-frame clones here, not all; method: immunoSEQ multiplex PCR. The sample gives around 100,000 clones, 80% to 90% of which show up once; 11% is in the top ten. Sequencing was done on a sample of peripheral blood. The receptors stem from a man aged 80 or over with acute or convalescent COVID-19.

Here the CDR3 reads CASSGQGRTEAFF. CDR3 in DNA: TGTGCCAGCAGTGGACAGGGGCGAACTGAAGCTTTCTTT. The chain joins TRBV27 to TRBJ1-1; 9 nucleotides agree with TRBD1. This CDR3 has 13 amino acids. V gave up 5 bases and J gave up 5 bases; unmatched junction bases: 3. CDR1 and CDR2 from the germline V gene are MNHEY and SMNVEV (reference sequence).

The chain is built from TRBV12-3 or TRBV12-4 and TRBJ1-3; D is uncertain. The V end was cut by 6 bases, the J end by 7 bases, with 7 bases between. The CDR3 runs to 11 residues. For the CDR3, the DNA is TGTGCCAGCAGCTCCCAGAACACCATATATTTT. Translated: CASSSQNTIYF.

This rearrangement joins TRBV5-1 to TRBJ2-7, with D possibly being TRBD1 (6 bases). The germline gives CDR1 SGHRS, CDR2 YFSETQ. Between the trimmed V and J ends, which lost 0 bases and 0 bases, there was a span of 16 bases. The CDR3 loop spans 17 amino acids. The CDR3 spells CASSLGPGTMNSYEQYF. The CDR3 bases are TGCGCCAGCAGCTTGGGCCCTGGGACAATGAACTCCTACGAGCAGTACTTC.

This rearrangement joins TRBV5-1 to TRBJ1-2; tentative D call: TRBD1 (5 bases). From germline, CDR1 is SGHRS and CDR2 YFSETQ. Trimming cost V 4 bases and J 0 bases, with 13 bases left between them. The CDR3 consists of 15 residues. For the CDR3, the DNA is TGCGCCAGCAGCCCCCGGGACTTTTCTAACTATGGCTACACCTTC. Translating gives CASSPRDFSNYGYTF.

The chain has TRBV6-1 and TRBJ2-7, with unresolved D. The germline V gene has CDR1 MNHNS and CDR2 SASEGT. V was pared by 2 bases and J by 6 bases, with 17 bases between. CDR3 length: 15 amino acids. The chain's CDR3 is CASSEMTAWRGEQYF. CDR3 nucleotide sequence: TGTGCCAGCAGTGAAATGACGGCGTGGCGAGGCGAGCAGTACTTC.

This chain connects TRBV19 to TRBJ1-2; perhaps TRBD1 as D (5 bases). V was cut by 1 base and J by 3 bases, with 9 bases left in between. CDR3 length equals 14 residues. CDR1 is LNHDA and CDR2 is SQIVND in the germline V gene (reference sequence). Here the CDR3 DNA reads TGTGCCAGTAGTATAGTTCGGGGGGACTATGGCTACACCTTC. Translated: CASSIVRGDYGYTF.

J is TRBJ1-1 and V is TRBV18; 9 bases are shared with TRBD1. The CDR3 is 14 amino acids. CDR1 is KGHSH and CDR2 is LQKENI in the germline V gene. Losses at the gene ends were 3 bases for V and 5 bases for J; bases not matched to a gene: 4. The CDR3 is CASSPGQGFTEAFF. The CDR3 DNA sequence: TGTGCCAGCTCACCGGGACAGGGTTTTACTGAAGCTTTCTTT.

This clone came up once. The V call is TRBV28, the J call TRBJ2-3; D is undetermined. V gave up 5 bases and J gave up 2 bases, with 11 bases separating them. The CDR3 has 14 amino acids. Per the germline V gene, CDR1 is MDHEN and CDR2 is SYDVKM. The CDR3 region has the DNA TGTGCCAGCAGTCTAGTCTCCGTCACAGATACGCAGTATTTT. Translated: CASSLVSVTDTQYF.

J is TRBJ2-7 and V is TRBV5-1; D perhaps matches TRBD2 (6 bases). The CDR3 is 13 amino acids. The V end was cut by 1 base, the J end by 5 bases, with 10 bases between. Germline V gives CDR1 SGHRS, CDR2 YFSETQ. CDR3 coding DNA: TGCGCCAGCAGCTTGCGCGGAGGGGACGAGCAGTACTTC. It is translated as CASSLRGGDEQYF.